This T cell receptor (beta chain) stems from a study of molecular identifiers for immune sequencing clone quantification. TCRdb analysed the PCR reads with MiXCR anew, one entry per CDR3 protein. The sample includes about 630,000 distinct CDR3 sequences, about 25% of them seen just once. The CDR3 totals 16 residues. CDR1 is MGHRA and CDR2 is YSYEKL in the germline V gene. Trimming at V came to 4 bases and at J to 2 bases, leaving 9 bases not matched to a gene. The TCR comes from a human donor in good health. Some libraries in this study had Jurkat cell RNA spiked in. This chain connects TRBV4-1 to TRBJ1-1; 8 nucleotides agree with TRBD1. The sequenced sample was naive CD8+ T cells from blood, with Jurkat cell RNA spiked in. Subset meaning: FACS-sorted CD8+CD4-CCR7+CD45RA+ naive T cells. The CDR3 reads CASSPRQGRFNTEAFF. In nucleotides, the CDR3 is TGCGCCAGCAGCCCCCGACAGGGGCGCTTCAACACTGAAGCTTTCTTT.